These 25 T cell receptor beta chains share one sample of origin, sequenced in a study of CD8 T cells in ankylosing spondylitis. Whole-study findings and limits: Seemingly distinctive of ankylosing spondylitis blood was a TCR beta motif formed by eight highly homologous variants.

Their specific antigens are unknown. In TCRdb, the 5' RACE reads were re-called with MiXCR into one record per CDR3 protein. The sample carries fewer than 500,000 distinct CDR3 sequences, roughly a quarter recorded once. Material: blood, either unsorted or a sorted T cell fraction (not recorded which). The receptors were gathered from a male donor with ankylosing spondylitis.

The chain combines TRBV10-3 with TRBJ2-1; TRBD2 aligns across 8 bases. There are 13 residues in the CDR3. Germline-derived CDR1 and CDR2 are ENHRY and SYGVKD. Trimming took 5 bases from V and 10 from J; bases not matched to a gene: 7. CDR3 DNA sequence: TGTGCCATCAGTTTAGCGGGAATGGGAGAGCAGTTCTTC. Residues: CAISLAGMGEQFF.

This clonotype was observed a few times. This rearrangement joins TRBV12-3 or TRBV12-4 to TRBJ2-2; the D is unclear. V lost 2 bases and J lost 2, with 9 bases in between. There are 15 residues in the CDR3. The CDR3 sequence: CASSLSYSNTGELFF. CDR3 in DNA: TGTGCCAGCAGTTTAAGCTATTCTAACACCGGGGAGCTGTTTTTT.

This clonotype was found a few times. This chain joins TRBV12-3 or TRBV12-4 and TRBJ2-6; 7 bases are shared with TRBD1. This CDR3 is 17 amino acids long. Losses at the gene ends were 5 bases for V and 0 bases for J; bases not matched to a gene: 7. The CDR3 region is CASSTWTGSSGANVLTF. CDR3 coding DNA: TGTGCCAGCAGTACTTGGACAGGCAGCTCTGGGGCCAACGTCCTGACTTTC.

This clonotype was recorded a few times. The chain recombines TRBV11-2 with TRBJ2-1; 10 bases match TRBD2. The CDR3 runs 16 residues. Germline trimming cut 1 base from V and 5 bases from J; bases unmatched to any gene: 5. The germline CDR1 and CDR2 sequences are SGHAT and FQNNGV. The CDR3 nucleotides are TGTGCCAGCAGCTTAGTTCTAGCGGGAGTAGACAATGAGCAGTTCTTC. The encoded protein is CASSLVLAGVDNEQFF. The complete variable domain, with remaining parts taken from reference TRBV11-2 and TRBJ2-1, reads EAGVAQSPRYKIIEKRQSVAFWCNPISGHATLYWYQQILGQGPKLLIQFQNNGVVDDSQLPKDRFSAERLKGVDSTLKIQPAKLEDSAVYLCASSLVLAGVDNEQFFGPGTRLTVL.

The gene calls are TRBV7-8 and TRBJ1-3; 11 nucleotides line up with TRBD1. This CDR3 comprises 17 residues. CDR1 and CDR2 from the germline V gene are SGHVS and FQNEAQ. V was clipped by 0 bases and J by 3 bases; unmatched bases: 4. The CDR3 DNA reads as TGTGCCAGCAGCTTAGCTTGGACAGGGGGCGGTGGAAACACCATATATTTT. This codes for CASSLAWTGGGGNTIYF. Filled out from reference TRBV7-8 and TRBJ1-3, the complete variable domain reads GAGVSQSPRYKVAKRGQDVALRCDPISGHVSLFWYQQALGQGPEFLTYFQNEAQLDKSGLPSDRFFAERPEGSVSTLKIQRTQQEDSAVYLCASSLAWTGGGGNTIYFGEGSWLTVV.

The V gene is TRBV3-1, the J gene TRBJ2-5, with D unresolved. The CDR3 sequence is 13 residues long. Trimming took off 1 base at V and 0 bases at J, with 3 bases between the two ends. Germline lookup yields CDR1 LGHDT and CDR2 YNNKEL (reference sequence). The CDR3 sequence: CASSQGDQETQYF. The CDR3 nucleotides read TGTGCCAGCAGCCAAGGGGACCAAGAGACCCAGTACTTC.

The chain recombines TRBV3-1 with TRBJ2-1; 11 positions agree with TRBD2. Per germline, CDR1 LGHDT and CDR2 YNNKEL (reference sequence). The CDR3 runs 18 residues. V shed 0 bases and J 3 bases; nucleotides not matched to a gene: 7. CDR3 amino acids: CASSQDRLAGSSYNEQFF. DNA for the CDR3: TGTGCCAGCAGCCAAGATCGACTAGCGGGAAGTAGCTACAATGAGCAGTTCTTC.

CDR3 sequence: CASSLAAGGPYEQFF. The DNA of the CDR3 is TGTGCCAGCAGCTTAGCAGCGGGAGGGCCCTATGAGCAGTTCTTC. The rearrangement links TRBV11-3 to TRBJ2-1; TRBD2 matches at 10 bases. From germline, CDR1 is SGHNT and CDR2 YENEEA. Trimming cost V 1 base and J 8 bases; bases outside gene matches: 5. The CDR3 length is 15 residues.

The chain carries TRBV6-1 and TRBJ2-7, with D perhaps matching TRBD2 (5 bases). Germline V lookup: CDR1 MNHNS, CDR2 SASEGT. This CDR3 is 14 amino acids long. V lost 6 bases, J lost 7 bases, and 19 bases lay in between. In DNA form, the CDR3 reads TGTGCCAGCAGCGCAACGGGATACTCGGGGGAGCAGTACTTC. Encoded protein: CASSATGYSGEQYF.

V and J are TRBV6-1 and TRBJ1-5; D remains unclear. Trimming took 1 base from V and 1 from J, leaving 14 bases between them. CDR3 length: 17 residues. Germline assignment: CDR1 MNHNS and CDR2 SASEGT. CDR3 bases: TGTGCCAGCAGTGAAGGAAGTGTGGCCTTGAGCAATCAGCCCCAGCATTTT. Its translation is CASSEGSVALSNQPQHF.

This clonotype turned up a few times. The chain couples TRBV5-1 to TRBJ2-1, with 13 bases aligning to TRBD2. CDR1 is SGHRS and CDR2 is YFSETQ in the germline V gene. V lost 4 bases and J lost 5; bases outside the gene matches: 9. The CDR3 sequence is 17 residues long. CDR3 nucleotides: TGCGCCAGCAGCCCTTTACCCGGGACTAGCGGGAACAATGAGCAGTTCTTC. Its protein product is CASSPLPGTSGNNEQFF.

This clonotype was seen a handful of times. This chain joins TRBV12-3 or TRBV12-4 and TRBJ2-7; possibly TRBD1 for D (6 bases). The CDR3 runs to 13 residues. V was clipped by 7 bases and J by 3 bases, with 13 bases between them. The CDR3 nucleotides are TGTGCCAGCACCACAGGGACGCACTACGAGCAGTACTTC. Its protein product is CASTTGTHYEQYF.

The chain employs TRBV24-1 and TRBJ2-4; no clear D gene. V was shortened by 5 bases and J by 1 base, with 11 bases between the two germline ends. Germline CDR1 reads KGHDR; CDR2 reads SFDVKD. The CDR3 sequence is 15 residues long. The CDR3 reads CATSVQKGAKNIQYF. CDR3 in DNA: TGTGCCACCAGTGTCCAGAAGGGTGCCAAAAACATTCAGTACTTC.

The chain couples TRBV12-3 or TRBV12-4 to TRBJ1-4; D gene uncertain. The V gene lost 10 bases and the J gene lost 5 bases, with 14 bases spanning the gap. The CDR3 length is 13 residues. The CDR3 region has the DNA TGTGCCACCACACAGTACCAAAATGAAAAACTGTTTTTT. Its protein product is CATTQYQNEKLFF.

This chain links TRBV3-1 with TRBJ1-1; possibly TRBD1 for D (6 bases). Looked up from germline, CDR1 is LGHDT and CDR2 is YNNKEL (reference sequence). Trimming took off 0 bases at V and 1 base at J, with 12 bases between the two ends. The CDR3 is 16 residues long. The CDR3 is CASSQDLGGPNTEAFF. Here the CDR3 DNA reads TGTGCCAGCAGCCAAGATTTAGGGGGGCCGAACACTGAAGCTTTCTTT. Complete variable domain (other parts from reference TRBV3-1 and TRBJ1-1): DTAVSQTPKYLVTQMGNDKSIKCEQNLGHDTMYWYKQDSKKFLKIMFSYNNKELIINETVPNRFSPKSPDKAHLNLHINSLELGDSAVYFCASSQDLGGPNTEAFFGQGTRLTVV.

V gene TRBV12-3 or TRBV12-4 combines with J gene TRBJ1-1; 8 bases map to TRBD1. With 10 bases clipped from V and 4 bases from J, the junction kept 8 bases outside the gene matches. The CDR3 is 13 amino acids. This CDR3 reads CATRGLGSTEAFF. The DNA for the CDR3 is TGTGCCACCAGGGGGCTCGGGAGCACTGAAGCTTTCTTT.

The chain carries TRBV5-1 and TRBJ2-1; D may be TRBD2 (6 bases). Trimming removed 0 bases at V and 8 bases at J, with 12 bases between. There are 14 residues in the CDR3. Germline V gene sequence: CDR1 SGHRS, CDR2 YFSETQ. The CDR3 is CASSLALRDDEQFF. CDR3 coding DNA: TGCGCCAGCAGCTTGGCCCTGCGGGACGATGAGCAGTTCTTC.

This clonotype was observed at least ten times. CDR3: CASSTSTMTNTGELFF. CDR3 nucleotide sequence: TGTGCCAGCAGCACCTCAACTATGACGAACACCGGGGAGCTGTTTTTT. The rearrangement uses TRBV7-2 and TRBJ2-2; no reliable D call. Per germline, CDR1 SGHTA and CDR2 FQGNSA. This CDR3 region has 16 residues. V lost 5 bases to trimming and J lost 0 bases, with 13 bases between them.

This clonotype occurred a few times. V is TRBV7-9 and J is TRBJ2-3; no definite D call. V lost 5 bases and J lost 4, with 13 bases in between. The CDR3 is 14 amino acids. Germline V lookup: CDR1 SEHNR, CDR2 FQNEAQ (reference sequence). CDR3 sequence: CASSTVAGADTQYF. DNA of the CDR3: TGTGCCAGCAGCACGGTAGCTGGCGCAGATACGCAGTATTTT.

The chain has TRBV3-1 and TRBJ2-3; 12 bases fit TRBD1. Germline-derived CDR1 and CDR2 are LGHDT and YNNKEL (reference sequence). There are 15 residues in the CDR3. Losses at the gene ends were 4 bases for V and 5 bases for J; bases not matched to a gene: 4. The CDR3 sequence is CASSRDRGRLDTQYF. Here the CDR3 DNA reads TGTGCCAGCAGCCGGGACAGGGGGCGCTTAGATACGCAGTATTTT.

This clonotype was observed a handful of times. This sequence joins TRBV10-3 and TRBJ2-7; the D is unclear. The CDR3 is made up of 13 amino acids. The V end lost 0 bases, the J end lost 2 bases, and 5 bases lay between the germline ends. Germline values: CDR1 ENHRY, CDR2 SYGVKD. The CDR3 protein is CAISESTAYEQYF. CDR3 sequence (DNA): TGTGCCATCAGTGAGTCGACTGCCTACGAGCAGTACTTC.

Details on this clonotype: An end of the junction does not agree with germline; a read error may underlie this. This chain links TRBV11-1 with TRBJ1-4; D possibly corresponds to TRBD1 (5 bases). Germline CDR1 reads SGHAT; CDR2 reads FQDESV (reference sequence). The CDR3 runs to 21 residues. The CDR3 is CASSALRRGLINPYTKEKLFF. For the CDR3, the DNA is TGTGCCAGCAGCGCACTCCGTAGGGGACTCATAAATCCTTACACTAAAGAAAAACTGTTTTTT.

This clonotype was counted only a few times. V gene TRBV11-3 combines with J gene TRBJ2-1; 7 bases are a match to TRBD2. In germline, CDR1 is SGHNT, CDR2 YENEEA. The CDR3 runs 15 residues. The V and J ends lost 6 bases and 6 bases, in that order; junction bases with no gene match: 11. The CDR3 loop is CASRSGKSGGNEQFF. In nucleotides, the CDR3 is TGTGCCAGCAGATCAGGGAAGTCGGGGGGCAATGAGCAGTTCTTC.

This chain links TRBV29-1 with TRBJ2-3; D is perhaps TRBD1 or TRBD2 (5 bases each). Germline CDR1 is SQVTM and CDR2 is ANQGSEA. This CDR3 has 14 amino acids. V lost 4 bases to trimming and J lost 1 base, with 12 bases between them. The CDR3 protein is CSVVEGRGTDTQYF. The CDR3 DNA reads TGCAGCGTTGTAGAGGGGCGAGGCACAGATACGCAGTATTTT.

This clonotype was picked up a small number of times. V usage is TRBV2 and J usage is TRBJ1-5; no definite D call. The CDR3 has 14 residues. CDR1 SNHLY and CDR2 FYNNEI come from the germline V gene. V was cut by 1 base and J by 0 bases, with 4 bases left in between. DNA for the CDR3: TGTGCCAGCAGTGAAGACAGTAGCAATCAGCCCCAGCATTTT. Amino acid sequence: CASSEDSSNQPQHF.